Shown below are 12 T cell receptor beta chains from a single sample sequenced in a study of graft-versus-host responses after intestinal transplantation. Antigens of these TCRs are unknown. The repertoire was sequenced with immunoSEQ multiplex PCR; TCRdb's copy has only in-frame clones and lacks some. Here the sample spans some 100,000 clones, roughly 93% being singletons. The sample consisted of unstimulated CD8+ T cells sorted from spleen or lymph node cells, taken before transplant. Receptors were obtained from a human donor who was the organ donor for an intestinal transplant.

The V call is TRBV7-9, the J call TRBJ2-4; 9 positions agree with TRBD2. Germline CDR1 SEHNR, CDR2 FQNEAQ (reference sequence). CDR3 length: 16 residues. The junction had 13 bases not matched to a gene; V was cut back by 7 bases and J by 6 bases. CDR3 bases: TGTGCCAGCACCCCGCCGATAGCGGGGGAGACAAACATTCAGTACTTC. Translating it yields CASTPPIAGETNIQYF.

The genes are TRBV9 and TRBJ2-3; TRBD2 agrees at 10 bases. Germline lookup yields CDR1 SGDLS and CDR2 YYNGEE. The CDR3 runs to 21 residues. The junction had 18 bases not matched to a gene; V was cut back by 0 bases and J by 2 bases. CDR3 loop: CASSVVGTSASPRADTDTQYF. The DNA for the CDR3 is TGTGCCAGCAGCGTAGTTGGGACTAGCGCCTCCCCTAGAGCCGACACAGATACGCAGTATTTT. Combining the CDR3 with reference TRBV9 and TRBJ2-3 gives the whole variable domain DSGVTQTPKHLITATGQRVTLRCSPRSGDLSVYWYQQSLDQGLQFLIQYYNGEERAKGNILERFSAQQFPDLHSELNLSSLELGDSALYFCASSVVGTSASPRADTDTQYFGPGTRLTVL.

The CDR3 DNA reads as TGTGCCAGCAGCCCGACTAGCGGGCGCTCCTACGAGCAGTACTTC. Encoded protein: CASSPTSGRSYEQYF. The chain joins TRBV2 to TRBJ2-7, with 10 positions matching TRBD2. The CDR3 length is 15 residues. V dropped 6 bases and J dropped 0; count of bases not matched to a gene: 5. Per the germline V gene, CDR1 is SNHLY and CDR2 is FYNNEI.

The chain employs TRBV18 and TRBJ2-1; tentatively, D is TRBD1 (6 bases). The germline V gene has CDR1 KGHSH and CDR2 LQKENI. V lost 3 bases to trimming and J lost 4 bases, with 10 bases between them. This CDR3 contains 14 residues. For the CDR3, the DNA is TGTGCCAGCTCACCGGCGGACAGTTACAATGAGCAGTTCTTC. It specifies CASSPADSYNEQFF.

The chain carries TRBV5-1 and TRBJ2-1, with TRBD1 matching over 10 bases. CDR1 is SGHRS, CDR2 YFSETQ, per germline. The CDR3 sequence is 15 residues long. V gave up 5 bases and J gave up 7 bases; unmatched junction bases: 9. Written as DNA, the CDR3 is TGCGCCAGCAGGGTGACAGGGGGCAACGGGAATGAGCAGTTCTTC. As protein: CASRVTGGNGNEQFF.

Remarks on this clone: The CDR3 ends on some other residue instead of the conserved phenylalanine or tryptophan, so this is likely a read error. The limits of the CDR3 on the DNA are not certain, so only TCRdb's listed CDR3 is given. The rearrangement links TRBV5-5 to TRBJ1-2; TRBD1 is the table's D call, not checked against the DNA. Per the germline V gene, CDR1 is SGHKS and CDR2 is YYEKEE (reference sequence). The CDR3 length equals 8 residues, ends included. CDR3 region: CASSQGAN.

This chain uses TRBV7-2 with TRBJ1-6; D gene uncertain. The germline V gene encodes CDR1 SGHTA and CDR2 FQGNSA. The V end was cut by 4 bases, the J end by 9 bases, with 10 bases between. CDR3 length: 13 residues. The CDR3 region has the DNA TGTGCCAGCAGCTATACTGAGTCTTCACCCCTCCACTTT. Encoded protein: CASSYTESSPLHF.

The gene calls are TRBV9 and TRBJ2-3, with 7 bases lining up with TRBD2. V lost 0 bases, J lost 4 bases, and 11 bases stayed unmatched. Germline CDR1 is SGDLS and CDR2 is YYNGEE. This CDR3 region has 17 residues. The CDR3 loop reads CASSVAPGLERADTQYF. CDR3 nucleotide sequence: TGTGCCAGCAGCGTAGCCCCAGGACTAGAGCGTGCAGATACGCAGTATTTT.

The chain recombines TRBV7-8 with TRBJ2-2, with TRBD2 identical over 13 bases. In germline, CDR1 is SGHVS, CDR2 FQNEAQ. The CDR3 consists of 16 residues. V trimming: 5 bases; J trimming: 10 bases; junction bases outside the gene matches: 10. This CDR3 reads CASSLELAGGPEELFF. The CDR3 DNA reads as TGTGCCAGCAGCCTAGAACTAGCGGGGGGGCCGGAGGAGCTGTTTTTT.

J is TRBJ2-7 and V is TRBV15; 10 bases are shared with TRBD2. The CDR3 is 16 residues long. Germline assignment: CDR1 LNHNV and CDR2 YYDKDF (reference sequence). J was trimmed by 3 bases and V by 0 bases; bases with no gene match: 5. CDR3 sequence (DNA): TGTGCCACCAGCAGAGATCTCGGACTAGCGGACTACGAGCAGTACTTC. It yields the protein CATSRDLGLADYEQYF.

The chain couples TRBV5-4 to TRBJ2-7; 7 nucleotides align to TRBD1. This CDR3 spans 15 amino acids. Trimming cost V 4 bases and J 6 bases; bases outside gene matches: 13. Germline CDR1 is SGHNT and CDR2 is YYREEE (reference sequence). CDR3 DNA: TGTGCCAGCAGCCCCACCGGGACAGCGACGGCCGAGCAGTACTTC. It translates to CASSPTGTATAEQYF.

The chain recombines TRBV29-1 with TRBJ2-1; 9 nucleotides match TRBD2. V dropped 6 bases and J dropped 8; count of bases not matched to a gene: 20. The CDR3 runs 17 residues. Looked up from germline, CDR1 is SQVTM and CDR2 is ANQGSEA. CDR3 in DNA: TGCAGCGTGGACCGAGAGCGGGAGGAAGGGCTTATCGATGAGCAGTTCTTC. Translation: CSVDREREEGLIDEQFF.